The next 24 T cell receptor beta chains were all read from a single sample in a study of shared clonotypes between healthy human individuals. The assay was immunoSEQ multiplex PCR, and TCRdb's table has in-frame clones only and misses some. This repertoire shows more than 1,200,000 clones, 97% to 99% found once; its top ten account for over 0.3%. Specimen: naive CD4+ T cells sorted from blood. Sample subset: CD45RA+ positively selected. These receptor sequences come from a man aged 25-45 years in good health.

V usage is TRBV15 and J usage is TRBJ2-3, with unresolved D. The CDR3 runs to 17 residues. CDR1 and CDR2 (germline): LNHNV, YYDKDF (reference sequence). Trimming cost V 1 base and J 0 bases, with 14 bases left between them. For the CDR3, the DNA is TGTGCCACCAGCAGAGCGGAATGGTCCCATAGCACAGATACGCAGTATTTT. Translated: CATSRAEWSHSTDTQYF.

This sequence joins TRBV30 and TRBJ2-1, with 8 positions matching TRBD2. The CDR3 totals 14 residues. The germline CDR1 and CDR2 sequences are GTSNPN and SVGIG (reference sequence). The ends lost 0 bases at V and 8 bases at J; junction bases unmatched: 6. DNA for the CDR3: TGTGCCTGGAGTGTACCGGGACTAGTAGATGAGCAGTTCTTC. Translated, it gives CAWSVPGLVDEQFF.

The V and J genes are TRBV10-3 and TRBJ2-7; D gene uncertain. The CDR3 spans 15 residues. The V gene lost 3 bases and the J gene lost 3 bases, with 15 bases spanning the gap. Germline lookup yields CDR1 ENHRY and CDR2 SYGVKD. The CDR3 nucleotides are TGTGCCATCAGTGACCCTCTGGGTGTGGGCTACGAGCAGTACTTC. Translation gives CAISDPLGVGYEQYF.

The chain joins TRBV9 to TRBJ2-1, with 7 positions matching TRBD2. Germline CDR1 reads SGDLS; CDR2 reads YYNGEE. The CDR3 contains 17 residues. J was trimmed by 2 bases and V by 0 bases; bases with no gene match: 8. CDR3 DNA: TGTGCCAGCAGCGTAGCTGGCCTAGCGGCAACCTACAATGAGCAGTTCTTC. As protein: CASSVAGLAATYNEQFF.

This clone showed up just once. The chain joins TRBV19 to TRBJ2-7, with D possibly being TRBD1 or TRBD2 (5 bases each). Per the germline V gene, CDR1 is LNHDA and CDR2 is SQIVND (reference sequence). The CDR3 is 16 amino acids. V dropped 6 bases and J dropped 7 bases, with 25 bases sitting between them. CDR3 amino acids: CASSQGPPFSSGEQYF. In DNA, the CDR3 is TGTGCCAGTAGCCAGGGACCGCCCTTTTCGTCGGGGGAGCAGTACTTC.

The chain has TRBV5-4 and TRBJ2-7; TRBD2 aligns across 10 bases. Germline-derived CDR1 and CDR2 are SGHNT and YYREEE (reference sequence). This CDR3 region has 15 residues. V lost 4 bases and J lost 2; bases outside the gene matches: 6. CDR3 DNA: TGTGCCAGCAGCCTAGCGGGACTAGCGACCTACGAGCAGTACTTC. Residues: CASSLAGLATYEQYF.

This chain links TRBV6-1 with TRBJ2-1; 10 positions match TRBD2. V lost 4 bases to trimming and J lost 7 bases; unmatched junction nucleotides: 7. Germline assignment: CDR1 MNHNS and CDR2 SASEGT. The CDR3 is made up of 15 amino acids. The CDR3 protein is CASSVGLAGENEQFF. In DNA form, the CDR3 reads TGTGCCAGCAGTGTTGGCCTAGCGGGGGAAAATGAGCAGTTCTTC.

The CDR3 protein is CASSLGLLGAEAFF. The CDR3 nucleotides are TGTGCCAGCAGCTTAGGTCTTTTGGGGGCTGAAGCTTTCTTT. The chain combines TRBV13 with TRBJ1-1, with D tentatively TRBD1 (5 bases). Germline V gene lookup returns CDR1 PRHDT and CDR2 FYEKMQ (reference sequence). This CDR3 comprises 14 residues. The V gene lost 0 bases and the J gene lost 6 bases, with 11 bases spanning the gap. Based on the CDR3 plus reference TRBV13 and TRBJ1-1, the full variable domain is AAGVIQSPRHLIKEKRETATLKCYPIPRHDTVYWYQQGPGQDPQFLISFYEKMQSDKGSIPDRFSAQQFSDYHSELNMSSLELGDSALYFCASSLGLLGAEAFFGQGTRLTVV.

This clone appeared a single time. The CDR3 DNA sequence: TGCAGCGTGAAGTTTGTGGGGGGCGCTTACGAGCAGTACTTC. Amino acids: CSVKFVGGAYEQYF. The chain has TRBV29-1 and TRBJ2-7; D assignment may be TRBD1 or TRBD2 (6 bases each). Germline CDR1 and CDR2: SQVTM and ANQGSEA. V lost 6 bases to trimming and J lost 4 bases, with 19 bases between them. The CDR3 covers 14 residues.

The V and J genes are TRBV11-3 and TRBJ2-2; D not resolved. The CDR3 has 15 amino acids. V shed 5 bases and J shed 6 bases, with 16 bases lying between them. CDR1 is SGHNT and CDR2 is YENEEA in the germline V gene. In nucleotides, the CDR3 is TGTGCCAGCAGCGCCCCCGGGTCGGGCCCCGGGGAGCTGTTTTTT. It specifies CASSAPGSGPGELFF.

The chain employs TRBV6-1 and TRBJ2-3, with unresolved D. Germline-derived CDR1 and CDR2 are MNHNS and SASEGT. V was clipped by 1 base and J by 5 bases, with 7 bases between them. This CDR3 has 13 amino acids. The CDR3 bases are TGTGCCAGCAGTGAAGAACTCCAAGATACGCAGTATTTT. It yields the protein CASSEELQDTQYF.

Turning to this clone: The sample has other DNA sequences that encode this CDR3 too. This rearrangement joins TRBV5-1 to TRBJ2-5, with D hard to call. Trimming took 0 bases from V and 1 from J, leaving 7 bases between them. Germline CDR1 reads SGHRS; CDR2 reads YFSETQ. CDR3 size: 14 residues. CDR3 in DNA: TGCGCCAGCAGCTTGGTGGGCAGCCAAGAGACCCAGTACTTC. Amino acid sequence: CASSLVGSQETQYF.

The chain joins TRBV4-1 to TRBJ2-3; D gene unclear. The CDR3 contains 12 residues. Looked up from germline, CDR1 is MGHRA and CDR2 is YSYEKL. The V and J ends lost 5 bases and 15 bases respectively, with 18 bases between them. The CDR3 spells CASSLPMERQYF. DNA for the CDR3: TGCGCCAGCAGCTTACCTATGGAGCGACAATATTTT.

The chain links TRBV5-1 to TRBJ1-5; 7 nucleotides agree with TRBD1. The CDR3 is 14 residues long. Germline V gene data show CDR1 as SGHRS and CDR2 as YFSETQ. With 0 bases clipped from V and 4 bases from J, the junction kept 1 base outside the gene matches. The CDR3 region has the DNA TGCGCCAGCAGCTTGGAGGGGGCAAATCAGCCCCAGCATTTT. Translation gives CASSLEGANQPQHF.

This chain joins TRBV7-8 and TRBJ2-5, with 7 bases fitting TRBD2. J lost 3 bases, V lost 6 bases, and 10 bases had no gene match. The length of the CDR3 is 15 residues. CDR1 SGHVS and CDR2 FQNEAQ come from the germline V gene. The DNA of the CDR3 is TGTGCCAGCAGAGACGGGACTAAGGCGGAAGAGACCCAGTACTTC. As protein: CASRDGTKAEETQYF. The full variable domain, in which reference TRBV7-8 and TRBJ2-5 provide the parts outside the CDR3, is GAGVSQSPRYKVAKRGQDVALRCDPISGHVSLFWYQQALGQGPEFLTYFQNEAQLDKSGLPSDRFFAERPEGSVSTLKIQRTQQEDSAVYLCASRDGTKAEETQYFGPGTRLLVL.

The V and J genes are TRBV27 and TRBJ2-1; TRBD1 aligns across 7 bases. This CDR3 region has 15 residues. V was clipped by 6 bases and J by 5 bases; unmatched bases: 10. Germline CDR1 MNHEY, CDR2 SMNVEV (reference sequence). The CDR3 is CASRAYTGVHNEQFF. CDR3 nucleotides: TGTGCCAGCAGGGCCTACACAGGGGTCCACAATGAGCAGTTCTTC.

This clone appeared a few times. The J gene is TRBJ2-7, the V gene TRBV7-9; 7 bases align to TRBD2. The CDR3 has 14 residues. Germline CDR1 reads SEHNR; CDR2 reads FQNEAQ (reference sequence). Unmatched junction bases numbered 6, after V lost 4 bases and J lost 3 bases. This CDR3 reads CASSSGGIVYEQYF. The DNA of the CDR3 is TGTGCCAGCAGCTCGGGGGGAATAGTCTACGAGCAGTACTTC. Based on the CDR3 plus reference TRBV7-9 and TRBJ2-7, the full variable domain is DTGVSQNPRHKITKRGQNVTFRCDPISEHNRLYWYRQTLGQGPEFLTYFQNEAQLEKSRLLSDRFSAERPKGSFSTLEIQRTEQGDSAMYLCASSSGGIVYEQYFGPGTRLTVT.

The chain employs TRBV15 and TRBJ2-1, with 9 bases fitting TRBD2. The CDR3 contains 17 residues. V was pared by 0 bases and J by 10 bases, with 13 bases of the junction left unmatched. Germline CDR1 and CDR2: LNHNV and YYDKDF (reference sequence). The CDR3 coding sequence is TGTGCCACCAGCAGAGATCGTTTAGCGGGAGTTGGGAGAGAGCAGTTCTTC. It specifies CATSRDRLAGVGREQFF. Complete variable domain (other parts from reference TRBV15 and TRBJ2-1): DAMVIQNPRYQVTQFGKPVTLSCSQTLNHNVMYWYQQKSSQAPKLLFHYYDKDFNNEADTPDNFQSRRPNTSFCFLDIRSPGLGDTAMYLCATSRDRLAGVGREQFFGPGTRLTVL.

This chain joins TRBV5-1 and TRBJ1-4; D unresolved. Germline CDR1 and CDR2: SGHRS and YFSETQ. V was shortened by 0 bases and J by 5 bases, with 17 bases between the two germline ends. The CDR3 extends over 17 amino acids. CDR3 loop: CASSLGFSPAPNEKLFF. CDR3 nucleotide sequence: TGCGCCAGCAGCTTGGGATTCTCCCCGGCACCGAATGAAAAACTGTTTTTT.

In DNA, the CDR3 is TGTGCCAGCGGACTAGCGGGATTTTCCGAGCAGTACTTC. It codes for CASGLAGFSEQYF. The chain joins TRBV25-1 to TRBJ2-7; 12 nucleotides match TRBD2. V lost 8 bases to trimming and J lost 6 bases; unmatched junction nucleotides: 5. Germline V CDR1 and CDR2: MGHDK, SYGVNS. This CDR3 spans 13 amino acids.

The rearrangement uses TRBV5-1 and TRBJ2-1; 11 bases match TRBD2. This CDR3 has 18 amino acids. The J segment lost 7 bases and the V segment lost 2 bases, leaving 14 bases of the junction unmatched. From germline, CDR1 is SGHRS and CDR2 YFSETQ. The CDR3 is CASSLRPGGSSGRNEQFF. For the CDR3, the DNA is TGCGCCAGCAGCTTACGCCCAGGGGGTTCTAGCGGGAGGAATGAGCAGTTCTTC.

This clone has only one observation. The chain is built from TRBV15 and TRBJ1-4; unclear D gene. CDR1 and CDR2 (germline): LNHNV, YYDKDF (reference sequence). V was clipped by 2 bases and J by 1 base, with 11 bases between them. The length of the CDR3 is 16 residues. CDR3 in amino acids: CATSRHSLETNEKLFF. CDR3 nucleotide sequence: TGTGCCACCAGCAGACATTCTTTAGAAACTAATGAAAAACTGTTTTTT. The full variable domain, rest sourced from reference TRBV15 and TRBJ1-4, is DAMVIQNPRYQVTQFGKPVTLSCSQTLNHNVMYWYQQKSSQAPKLLFHYYDKDFNNEADTPDNFQSRRPNTSFCFLDIRSPGLGDTAMYLCATSRHSLETNEKLFFGSGTQLSVL.

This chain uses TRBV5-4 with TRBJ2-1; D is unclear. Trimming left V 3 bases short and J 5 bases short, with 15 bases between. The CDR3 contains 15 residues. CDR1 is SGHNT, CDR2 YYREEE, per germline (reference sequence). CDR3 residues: CASSSTYNVHNEQFF. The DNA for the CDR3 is TGTGCCAGCAGCTCGACTTACAATGTCCACAATGAGCAGTTCTTC. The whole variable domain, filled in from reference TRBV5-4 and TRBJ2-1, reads ETGVTQSPTHLIKTRGQQVTLRCSSQSGHNTVSWYQQALGQGPQFIFQYYREEENGRGNFPPRFSGLQFPNYSSELNVNALELDDSALYLCASSSTYNVHNEQFFGPGTRLTVL.

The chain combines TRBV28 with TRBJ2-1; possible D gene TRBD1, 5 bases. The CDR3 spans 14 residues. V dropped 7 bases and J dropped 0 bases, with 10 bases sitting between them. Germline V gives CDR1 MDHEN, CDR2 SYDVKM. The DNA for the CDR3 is TGTGCCAGCATGGGGCAGTTCTCCTACAATGAGCAGTTCTTC. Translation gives CASMGQFSYNEQFF.